The next 21 T cell receptor beta chains were all read from a single sample in a study of beta chain features in type 1 diabetes. No cognate antigen is known for these TCRs. Study outcomes and limitations: In every one of the four CD4+ subsets, TCRB CDR3s were moderately but significantly shorter in Type 1 diabetes patients.

Sequencing targeted expressed TCRB transcripts, as all isolated RNA had been reverse transcribed. The data were produced by immunoSEQ multiplex PCR, yet TCRdb's version contains in-frame clones alone and is incomplete. The data hold hundreds of thousands of clones, with around an eighth observed a single time. Sequencing input: naive CD4+ T cells from blood. The receptors were gathered from a man younger than 35 with type 1 diabetes.

The chain couples TRBV28 to TRBJ2-3; 7 bases align to TRBD1. The germline gives CDR1 MDHEN, CDR2 SYDVKM. The CDR3 is made up of 14 amino acids. With 6 bases clipped from V and 0 bases from J, the junction kept 3 bases outside the gene matches. CDR3: CASRRDSSTDTQYF. The DNA for the CDR3 is TGTGCCAGCAGAAGGGACAGTAGCACAGATACGCAGTATTTT.

The V and J genes are TRBV9 and TRBJ2-7; 10 positions agree with TRBD2. J lost 6 bases, V lost 0 bases, and 9 bases had no gene match. The CDR3 length is 16 residues. From germline, CDR1 is SGDLS and CDR2 YYNGEE. CDR3 residues: CASSVAGTSGESEQYF. CDR3 sequence (DNA): TGTGCCAGCAGCGTAGCTGGAACTAGCGGGGAATCCGAGCAGTACTTC.

The J gene is TRBJ2-1, the V gene TRBV28; 10 bases are a match to TRBD2. The CDR3 is made up of 16 amino acids. Trimming removed 5 bases from V and 4 bases from J; junction bases left unmatched: 8. Germline V gene data show CDR1 as MDHEN and CDR2 as SYDVKM. CDR3 protein: CASSTPSGGQYNEQFF. CDR3 coding DNA: TGTGCCAGCAGTACCCCTAGCGGGGGCCAATACAATGAGCAGTTCTTC.

This chain joins TRBV13 and TRBJ2-7; 14 nucleotides match TRBD2. Unmatched junction bases numbered 2, after V lost 1 base and J lost 0 bases. The CDR3 sequence is 17 residues long. Germline V lookup: CDR1 PRHDT, CDR2 FYEKMQ (reference sequence). The CDR3 nucleotides are TGTGCCAGCAGCTTAGCGGGACTAGCGGGGGACTCCTACGAGCAGTACTTC. Translation: CASSLAGLAGDSYEQYF.

The table lists this clone with a few counts. The chain recombines TRBV19 with TRBJ1-4; weak D call: TRBD1 (5 bases). The CDR3 runs 13 residues. V dropped 5 bases and J dropped 8 bases, with 12 bases sitting between them. The V gene's germline CDR1 is LNHDA and CDR2 SQIVND (reference sequence). CDR3 nucleotide sequence: TGTGCCAGTAGTTGGGGGATGGAGGAAAAACTGTTTTTT. Encoded protein: CASSWGMEEKLFF. Full variable domain (rest looked up from reference TRBV19 and TRBJ1-4): DGGITQSPKYLFRKEGQNVTLSCEQNLNHDAMYWYRQDPGQGLRLIYYSQIVNDFQKGDIAEGYSVSREKKESFPLTVTSAQKNPTAFYLCASSWGMEEKLFFGSGTQLSVL.

This rearrangement joins TRBV7-9 to TRBJ2-1; 15 bases are shared with TRBD2. Germline V gives CDR1 SEHNR, CDR2 FQNEAQ (reference sequence). Trimming at V came to 3 bases and at J to 0 bases, leaving 3 bases not matched to a gene. The CDR3 totals 18 residues. As DNA, the CDR3 is TGTGCCAGCAGCTTGGCGGGACTAGCGGGGGGCTCCTACAATGAGCAGTTCTTC. Translated, it gives CASSLAGLAGGSYNEQFF.

The genes are TRBV2 and TRBJ2-5; 7 bases line up with TRBD2. J was trimmed by 2 bases and V by 10 bases; bases with no gene match: 10. Germline values: CDR1 SNHLY, CDR2 FYNNEI. There are 14 residues in the CDR3. CDR3 nucleotide sequence: TGTGCCAACTCGCCGGCGGGGGATCAAGAGACCCAGTACTTC. It translates to CANSPAGDQETQYF.

This clone was picked up a small number of times. The genes are TRBV5-4 and TRBJ2-5; D call uncertain. The CDR3 has 14 residues. Trimming removed 0 bases at V and 5 bases at J, with 11 bases between. Germline CDR1 reads SGHNT; CDR2 reads YYREEE (reference sequence). This CDR3 reads CASSLDPGSETQYF. CDR3 nucleotides: TGTGCCAGCAGCTTGGATCCGGGTTCGGAGACCCAGTACTTC.

This clone was counted a few times. The chain combines TRBV29-1 with TRBJ1-1; D is unresolved. Trimming stripped 2 bases from V and 0 bases from J, with 7 bases between. Germline V gene lookup returns CDR1 SQVTM and CDR2 ANQGSEA. The CDR3 runs to 13 residues. CDR3 sequence: CSVEHGLNTEAFF. CDR3 DNA: TGCAGCGTTGAACATGGCTTGAACACTGAAGCTTTCTTT.

This rearrangement joins TRBV11-2 to TRBJ2-3, with 9 nucleotides matching TRBD2. Trimming took 5 bases from V and 14 from J; bases not matched to a gene: 8. Germline values: CDR1 SGHAT, CDR2 FQNNGV. This CDR3 spans 12 amino acids. The CDR3 here is CASSRGGGARYF. The CDR3 DNA sequence: TGTGCCAGCAGCCGCGGGGGGGGTGCCCGGTATTTT.

This clone was recorded a few times. This chain links TRBV14 with TRBJ2-1; possible D gene TRBD2, 6 bases. This CDR3 is 13 amino acids long. The V end was cut by 3 bases, the J end by 4 bases, with 7 bases between. The germline CDR1 and CDR2 sequences are SGHDN and FVKESK. The CDR3 protein is CASSQEGYNEQFF. For the CDR3, the DNA is TGTGCCAGCAGCCAGGAGGGTTACAATGAGCAGTTCTTC.

This clone has only a few counts. The chain joins TRBV25-1 to TRBJ1-4; D gene ambiguous. The CDR3 contains 13 residues. Germline V lookup: CDR1 MGHDK, CDR2 SYGVNS. V lost 5 bases, J lost 4 bases, and 8 bases lay in between. The CDR3 loop reads CASSSFGNEKLFF. The CDR3 nucleotides read TGTGCCAGCAGTAGTTTCGGTAATGAAAAACTGTTTTTT.

This clone was detected only a few times. This rearrangement joins TRBV4-1 to TRBJ1-4; the D is unclear. The CDR3 extends over 16 amino acids. Trimming stripped 10 bases from V and 8 bases from J, with 26 bases between. Per the germline V gene, CDR1 is MGHRA and CDR2 is YSYEKL. CDR3: CATARGSGPVGEKLFF. CDR3 DNA: TGCGCCACCGCAAGAGGATCGGGTCCGGTGGGGGAAAAACTGTTTTTT.

This clone has a handful of counts. V and J are TRBV30 and TRBJ2-2, with D uncertain. The CDR3 covers 13 residues. CDR1 is GTSNPN, CDR2 SVGIG, per germline (reference sequence). V was clipped by 0 bases and J by 5 bases, with 7 bases between them. CDR3 nucleotides: TGTGCCTGGAGTGTACAGAGGACCGGGGAGCTGTTTTTT. Translating it yields CAWSVQRTGELFF.

In this sample, this clone turned up a few times. CDR3 in amino acids: CASSPLQADEQYF. The CDR3 DNA reads TGTGCCAGCTCACCACTACAGGCGGACGAGCAGTACTTC. The chain carries TRBV18 and TRBJ2-7, with a tentative D call TRBD1 (5 bases). V was pared by 1 base and J by 5 bases, with 9 bases between. The CDR3 length is 13 residues. Looked up from germline, CDR1 is KGHSH and CDR2 is LQKENI.

The CDR3: CASSTGTGYEQYF. The CDR3 DNA follows: TGCGCCAGCAGCACCGGGACAGGCTACGAGCAGTACTTC. The chain uses TRBV5-1 and TRBJ2-7; 8 nucleotides match TRBD1. V lost 4 bases, J lost 3 bases, and 3 bases stayed unmatched. CDR1 SGHRS and CDR2 YFSETQ come from the germline V gene. The CDR3 loop spans 13 amino acids.

The chain has TRBV18 and TRBJ2-3; a weak D match, TRBD1 (6 bases). The CDR3 has 15 residues. V lost 3 bases to trimming and J lost 0 bases, with 10 bases between them. CDR1 KGHSH and CDR2 LQKENI come from the germline V gene. In DNA form, the CDR3 reads TGTGCCAGCTCACCCAACGACAGGAGCACAGATACGCAGTATTTT. It specifies CASSPNDRSTDTQYF.

This clone was detected only a few times. The chain joins TRBV27 to TRBJ1-6, with 9 nucleotides matching TRBD1. Germline V lookup: CDR1 MNHEY, CDR2 SMNVEV (reference sequence). J lost 10 bases, V lost 7 bases, and 11 bases had no gene match. This CDR3 spans 15 amino acids. CDR3 DNA sequence: TGTGCCAGCACCGCCGAACAGGGGGCTCGGTCACCCCTCCACTTT. Protein sequence: CASTAEQGARSPLHF.

This clone was seen a handful of times. The chain has TRBV2 and TRBJ2-7; no clear D gene. Per the germline V gene, CDR1 is SNHLY and CDR2 is FYNNEI. V was pared by 4 bases and J by 5 bases, with 6 bases between. The CDR3 is 11 amino acids. The CDR3 is CASSGSHEQYF. In DNA form, the CDR3 reads TGTGCCAGCAGTGGGAGTCACGAGCAGTACTTC.

V is TRBV25-1 and J is TRBJ1-1; D remains ambiguous. Trimming pared 9 bases from V and 0 bases from J, leaving 14 bases between. Germline CDR1 and CDR2: MGHDK and SYGVNS. This CDR3 is 14 amino acids long. The CDR3 nucleotides are TGTGCCAGTAAAGGTGGGGATGTGAACACTGAAGCTTTCTTT. Translated, it gives CASKGGDVNTEAFF.

This clone was seen a few times. CDR3 in DNA: TGTGCCACCAGCAGAGATCTCGGCAGCTCCTACGAGCAGTACTTC. It specifies CATSRDLGSSYEQYF. The chain recombines TRBV15 with TRBJ2-7, with D unresolved. This CDR3 has 15 amino acids. Germline CDR1 and CDR2: LNHNV and YYDKDF (reference sequence). V gave up 0 bases and J gave up 0 bases, with 9 bases separating them.